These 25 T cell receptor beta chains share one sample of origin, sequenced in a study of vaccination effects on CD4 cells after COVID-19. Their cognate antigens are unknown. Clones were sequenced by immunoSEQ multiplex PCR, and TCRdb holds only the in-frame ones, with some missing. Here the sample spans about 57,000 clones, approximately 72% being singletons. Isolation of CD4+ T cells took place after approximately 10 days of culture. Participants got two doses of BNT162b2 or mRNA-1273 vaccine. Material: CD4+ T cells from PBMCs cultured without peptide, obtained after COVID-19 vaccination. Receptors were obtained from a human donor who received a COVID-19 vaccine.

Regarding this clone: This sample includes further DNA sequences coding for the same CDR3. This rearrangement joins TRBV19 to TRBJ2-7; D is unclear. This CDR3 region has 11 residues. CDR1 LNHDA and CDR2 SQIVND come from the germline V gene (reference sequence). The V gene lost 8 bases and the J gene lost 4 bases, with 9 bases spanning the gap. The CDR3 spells CASGRAYEQYF. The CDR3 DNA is TGTGCCAGTGGGCGCGCATACGAGCAGTACTTC.

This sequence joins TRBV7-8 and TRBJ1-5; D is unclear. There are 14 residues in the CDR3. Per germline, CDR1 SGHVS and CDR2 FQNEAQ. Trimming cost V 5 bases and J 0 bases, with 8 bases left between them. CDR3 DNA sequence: TGTGCCAGCAGCGCACTCCATAGCAATCAGCCCCAGCATTTT. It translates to CASSALHSNQPQHF.

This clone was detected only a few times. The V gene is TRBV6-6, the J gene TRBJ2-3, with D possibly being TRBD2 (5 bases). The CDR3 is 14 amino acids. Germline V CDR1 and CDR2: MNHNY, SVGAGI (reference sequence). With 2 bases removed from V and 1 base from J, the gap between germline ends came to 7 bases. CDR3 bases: TGTGCCAGCAGTTACGTGCGGGGCACAGATACGCAGTATTTT. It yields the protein CASSYVRGTDTQYF.

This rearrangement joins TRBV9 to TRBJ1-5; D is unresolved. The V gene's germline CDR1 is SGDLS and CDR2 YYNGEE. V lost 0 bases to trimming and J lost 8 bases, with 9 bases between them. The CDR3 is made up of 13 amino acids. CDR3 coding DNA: TGTGCCAGCAGCGTAGGTGATCGGGAGCCCCAGCATTTT. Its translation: CASSVGDREPQHF.

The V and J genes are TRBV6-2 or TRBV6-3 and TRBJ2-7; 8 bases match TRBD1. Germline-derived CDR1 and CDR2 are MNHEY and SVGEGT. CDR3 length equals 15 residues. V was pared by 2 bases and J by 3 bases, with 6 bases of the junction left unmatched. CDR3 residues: CASSYGDRGGYEQYF. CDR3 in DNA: TGTGCCAGCAGTTACGGCGACAGGGGAGGCTACGAGCAGTACTTC.

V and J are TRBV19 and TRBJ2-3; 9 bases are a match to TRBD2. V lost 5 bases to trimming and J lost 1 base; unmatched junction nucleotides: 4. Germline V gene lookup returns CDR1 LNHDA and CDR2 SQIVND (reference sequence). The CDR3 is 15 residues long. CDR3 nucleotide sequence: TGTGCCAGTAGTCCGCGGGGGGGAGGCACAGATACGCAGTATTTT. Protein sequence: CASSPRGGGTDTQYF.

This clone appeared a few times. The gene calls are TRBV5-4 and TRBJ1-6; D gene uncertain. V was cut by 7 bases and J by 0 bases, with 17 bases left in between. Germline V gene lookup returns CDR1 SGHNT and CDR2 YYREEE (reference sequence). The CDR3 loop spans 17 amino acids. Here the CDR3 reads CASSQTTSSSYNSPLHF. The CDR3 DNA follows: TGTGCCAGCTCGCAGACAACCTCGAGCTCCTATAATTCACCCCTCCACTTT.

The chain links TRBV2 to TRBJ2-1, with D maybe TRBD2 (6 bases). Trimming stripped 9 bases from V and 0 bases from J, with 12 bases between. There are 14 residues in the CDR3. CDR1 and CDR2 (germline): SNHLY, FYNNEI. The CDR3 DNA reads TGTGCCAGTCAGCGGGTAATCTCCTACAATGAGCAGTTCTTC. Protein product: CASQRVISYNEQFF.

CDR3 region: CATSEPGDRICNEQYF. CDR3 nucleotide sequence: TGTGCCACCAGTGAACCTGGGGACAGGATATGCAACGAGCAGTACTTC. The chain has TRBV24-1 and TRBJ2-7; 8 bases map to TRBD1. The CDR3 has 16 amino acids. Looked up from germline, CDR1 is KGHDR and CDR2 is SFDVKD. After removal of 4 bases from V and 5 bases from J, the junction contained 12 bases not matched to a gene.

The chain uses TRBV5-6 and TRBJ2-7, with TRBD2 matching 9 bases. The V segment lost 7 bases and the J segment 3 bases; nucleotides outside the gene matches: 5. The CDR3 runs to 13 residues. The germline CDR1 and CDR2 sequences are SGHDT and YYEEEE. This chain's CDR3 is CASSGTSNYEQYF. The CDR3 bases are TGTGCCAGCTCCGGGACTAGCAACTACGAGCAGTACTTC.

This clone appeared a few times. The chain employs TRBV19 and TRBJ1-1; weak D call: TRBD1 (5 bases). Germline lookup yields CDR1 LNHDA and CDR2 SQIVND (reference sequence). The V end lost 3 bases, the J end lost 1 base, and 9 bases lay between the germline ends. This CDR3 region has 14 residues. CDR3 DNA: TGTGCCAGTAGTATCGGGGGTCCGAACACTGAAGCTTTCTTT. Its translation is CASSIGGPNTEAFF.

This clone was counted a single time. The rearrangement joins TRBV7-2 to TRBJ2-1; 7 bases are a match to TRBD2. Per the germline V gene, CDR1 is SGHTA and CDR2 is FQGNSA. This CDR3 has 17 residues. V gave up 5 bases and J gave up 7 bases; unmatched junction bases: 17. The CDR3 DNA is TGTGCCAGCAGCCCAAGCCGGGCGGGACTACTAAGAAATGAGCAGTTCTTC. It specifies CASSPSRAGLLRNEQFF.

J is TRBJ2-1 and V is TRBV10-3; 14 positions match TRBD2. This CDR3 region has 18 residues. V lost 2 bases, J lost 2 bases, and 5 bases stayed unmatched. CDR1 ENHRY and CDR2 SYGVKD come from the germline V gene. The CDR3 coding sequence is TGTGCCATCAGTGAGCCCGGGACTAGCGGGGGCACCTACAATGAGCAGTTCTTC. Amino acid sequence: CAISEPGTSGGTYNEQFF.

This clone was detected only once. This CDR3 reads CASSPNSASGTVEQFF. CDR3 nucleotide sequence: TGTGCCAGCTCACCAAATTCTGCTAGCGGGACCGTTGAGCAGTTCTTC. The J gene is TRBJ2-1, the V gene TRBV18, with 9 bases aligning to TRBD2. Germline V gene sequence: CDR1 KGHSH, CDR2 LQKENI. This CDR3 is built from 16 residues. After removal of 2 bases from V and 9 bases from J, the junction contained 11 bases not matched to a gene.

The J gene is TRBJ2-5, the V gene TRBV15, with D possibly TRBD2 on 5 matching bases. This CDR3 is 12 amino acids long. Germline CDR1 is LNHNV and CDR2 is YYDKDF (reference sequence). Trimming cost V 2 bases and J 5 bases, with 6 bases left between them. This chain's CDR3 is CATSRSGETQYF. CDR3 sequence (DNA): TGTGCCACCAGCAGATCGGGGGAGACCCAGTACTTC.

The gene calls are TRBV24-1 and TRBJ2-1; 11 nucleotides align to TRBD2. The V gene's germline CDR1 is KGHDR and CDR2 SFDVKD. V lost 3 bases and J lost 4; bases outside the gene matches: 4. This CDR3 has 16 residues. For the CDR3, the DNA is TGTGCCACCAGTGATCCCGGGACTAGCGGATACAATGAGCAGTTCTTC. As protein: CATSDPGTSGYNEQFF.

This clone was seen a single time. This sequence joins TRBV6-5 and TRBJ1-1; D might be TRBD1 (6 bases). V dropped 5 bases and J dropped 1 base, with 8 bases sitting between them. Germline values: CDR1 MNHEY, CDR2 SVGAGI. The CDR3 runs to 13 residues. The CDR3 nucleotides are TGTGCCAGCAGTAGCAGGGGGAACACTGAAGCTTTCTTT. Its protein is CASSSRGNTEAFF.

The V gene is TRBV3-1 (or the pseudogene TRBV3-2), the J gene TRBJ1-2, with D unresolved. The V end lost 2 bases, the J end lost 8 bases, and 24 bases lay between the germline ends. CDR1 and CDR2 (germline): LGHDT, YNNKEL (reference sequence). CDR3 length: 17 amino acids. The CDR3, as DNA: TGTGCCAGCAGCCAATTCCGGTCGGGCGGGAAAAATGGCGGCTACACCTTC. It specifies CASSQFRSGGKNGGYTF.

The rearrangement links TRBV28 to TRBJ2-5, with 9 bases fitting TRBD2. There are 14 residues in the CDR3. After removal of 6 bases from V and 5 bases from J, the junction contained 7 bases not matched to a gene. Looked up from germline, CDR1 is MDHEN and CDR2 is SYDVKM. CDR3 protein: CASREAGGAETQYF. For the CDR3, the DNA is TGTGCCAGCAGGGAGGCGGGGGGGGCGGAGACCCAGTACTTC. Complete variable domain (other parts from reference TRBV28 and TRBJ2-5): DVKVTQSSRYLVKRTGEKVFLECVQDMDHENMFWYRQDPGLGLRLIYFSYDVKMKEKGDIPEGYSVSREKKERFSLILESASTNQTSMYLCASREAGGAETQYFGPGTRLLVL.

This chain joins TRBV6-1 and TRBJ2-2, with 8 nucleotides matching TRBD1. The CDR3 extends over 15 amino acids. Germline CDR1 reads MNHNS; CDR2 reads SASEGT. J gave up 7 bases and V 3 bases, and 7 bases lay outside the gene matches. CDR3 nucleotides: TGTGCCAGCAGTGAGTCATGGACAGGGAACGGGGAGCTGTTTTTT. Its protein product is CASSESWTGNGELFF.

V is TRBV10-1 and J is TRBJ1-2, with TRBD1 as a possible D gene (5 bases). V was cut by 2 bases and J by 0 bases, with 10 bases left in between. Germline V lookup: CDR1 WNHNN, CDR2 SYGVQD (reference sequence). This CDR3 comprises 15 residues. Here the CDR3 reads CASSEGRATNYGYTF. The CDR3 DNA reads TGCGCCAGCAGTGAGGGCAGGGCTACTAACTATGGCTACACCTTC.

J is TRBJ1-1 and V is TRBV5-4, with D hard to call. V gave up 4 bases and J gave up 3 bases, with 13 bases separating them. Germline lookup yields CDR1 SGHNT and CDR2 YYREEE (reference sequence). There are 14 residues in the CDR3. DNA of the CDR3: TGTGCCAGCAGCCAAGATCAGAAGGACACTGAAGCTTTCTTT. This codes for CASSQDQKDTEAFF.

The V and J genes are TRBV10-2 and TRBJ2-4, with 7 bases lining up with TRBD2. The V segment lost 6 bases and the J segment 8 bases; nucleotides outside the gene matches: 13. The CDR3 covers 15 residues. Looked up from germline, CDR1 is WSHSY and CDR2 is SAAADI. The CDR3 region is CASSRASPRGDIQYF. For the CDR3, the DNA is TGCGCCAGCAGCCGGGCTTCACCCCGGGGGGACATTCAGTACTTC.

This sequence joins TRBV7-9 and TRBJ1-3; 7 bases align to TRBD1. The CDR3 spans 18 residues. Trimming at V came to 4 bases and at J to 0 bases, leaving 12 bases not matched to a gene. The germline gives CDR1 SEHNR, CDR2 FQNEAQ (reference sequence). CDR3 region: CASSWGPQGLGSGNTIYF. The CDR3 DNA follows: TGTGCCAGCAGCTGGGGCCCACAGGGGTTGGGCTCTGGAAACACCATATATTTT.

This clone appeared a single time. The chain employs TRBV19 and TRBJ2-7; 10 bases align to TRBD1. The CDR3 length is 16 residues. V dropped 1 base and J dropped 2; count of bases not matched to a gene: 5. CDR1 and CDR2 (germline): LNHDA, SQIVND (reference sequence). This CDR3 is CASSIAPGQGAYEQYF. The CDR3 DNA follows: TGTGCCAGTAGTATAGCTCCCGGACAGGGGGCCTACGAGCAGTACTTC.